This passage covers 8 T cell receptor beta chains from one sample sequenced in a study of blood T cell repertoires in COVID-19. Only in-frame clones appear in the TCRdb table, and some are missing; sequencing was by immunoSEQ multiplex PCR. The sample lists 200,000 to 300,000 clones, about 91% seen once, with about 2.5% in the top ten. Sequencing used PBMCs or T cells enriched from blood (not recorded which). These receptors all come from a woman under 40 with acute COVID-19.

As regards this clone: The sample carries other DNA sequences with the same CDR3. The CDR3 DNA is TGTGCCAGCAGTTTCGGACAGAGCAATCAGCCCCAGCATTTT. Translating gives CASSFGQSNQPQHF. The gene calls are TRBV27 and TRBJ1-5; D perhaps matches TRBD1 (6 bases). The CDR3 spans 14 residues. V lost 3 bases and J 1 base, leaving 7 bases between the germline ends. Germline V gives CDR1 MNHEY, CDR2 SMNVEV (reference sequence).

The chain combines TRBV27 with TRBJ2-7; TRBD2 might be the D (5 bases). CDR3 length: 14 amino acids. Germline loops: CDR1 MNHEY, CDR2 SMNVEV (reference sequence). V was trimmed by 5 bases and J by 0 bases, leaving 11 bases between them. CDR3 sequence reads: CASSRGAGSYEQYF. The CDR3 DNA reads TGTGCCAGCAGTCGGGGTGCGGGCTCCTACGAGCAGTACTTC.

The CDR3 region is CASSRQGGTEAFF. In DNA, the CDR3 is TGCGCCAGCAGTCGACAGGGTGGAACTGAAGCTTTCTTT. The chain combines TRBV5-1 with TRBJ1-1; 7 bases align to TRBD1. Germline-derived CDR1 and CDR2 are SGHRS and YFSETQ. V dropped 5 bases and J dropped 5; count of bases not matched to a gene: 6. The CDR3 sequence is 13 residues long.

The rearrangement uses TRBV27 and TRBJ1-2, with TRBD1 matching over 7 bases. Per the germline V gene, CDR1 is MNHEY and CDR2 is SMNVEV (reference sequence). The CDR3 totals 17 residues. After removal of 3 bases from V and 3 bases from J, the junction contained 13 bases not matched to a gene. CDR3 coding DNA: TGTGCCAGCAGTTTCCAGAAACTACCGGGACAGCACTATGGCTACACCTTC. Translation: CASSFQKLPGQHYGYTF.

In its sample, this clone was seen a few times. The chain has TRBV6-5 and TRBJ1-2; D is unclear. V dropped 6 bases and J dropped 5 bases, with 13 bases sitting between them. This CDR3 is 13 amino acids long. The germline V gene encodes CDR1 MNHEY and CDR2 SVGAGI. DNA for the CDR3: TGTGCCAGCAGAGGAGGTGAGAGGTATGGCTACACCTTC. Translating gives CASRGGERYGYTF.

The V gene is TRBV5-4, the J gene TRBJ2-5, with 8 positions matching TRBD2. This CDR3 comprises 14 residues. The V gene end was trimmed by 4 bases and the J gene end by 3 bases; junction bases not matched to a gene: 5. CDR1 is SGHNT, CDR2 YYREEE, per germline (reference sequence). The CDR3: CASSPMGLEETQYF. The CDR3 bases are TGTGCCAGCAGCCCAATGGGACTAGAAGAGACCCAGTACTTC.

J is TRBJ1-5 and V is TRBV27; D uncertain. Germline V gene lookup returns CDR1 MNHEY and CDR2 SMNVEV (reference sequence). The CDR3 contains 14 residues. Trimming shortened V by 5 bases and J by 5 bases, and 13 bases separated the two germline ends. The CDR3: CASSGASPDQPQHF. In nucleotides, the CDR3 is TGTGCCAGCAGTGGTGCATCTCCAGATCAGCCCCAGCATTTT.

The chain uses TRBV5-1 and TRBJ1-2, with 10 positions matching TRBD1. The J segment lost 8 bases and the V segment lost 0 bases, leaving 10 bases of the junction unmatched. Germline V gives CDR1 SGHRS, CDR2 YFSETQ. This CDR3 has 16 amino acids. The CDR3 coding sequence is TGCGCCAGCAGCTTGGGCTCCGGGACAGGGGTAGGAGGCTACACCTTC. Its protein product is CASSLGSGTGVGGYTF.